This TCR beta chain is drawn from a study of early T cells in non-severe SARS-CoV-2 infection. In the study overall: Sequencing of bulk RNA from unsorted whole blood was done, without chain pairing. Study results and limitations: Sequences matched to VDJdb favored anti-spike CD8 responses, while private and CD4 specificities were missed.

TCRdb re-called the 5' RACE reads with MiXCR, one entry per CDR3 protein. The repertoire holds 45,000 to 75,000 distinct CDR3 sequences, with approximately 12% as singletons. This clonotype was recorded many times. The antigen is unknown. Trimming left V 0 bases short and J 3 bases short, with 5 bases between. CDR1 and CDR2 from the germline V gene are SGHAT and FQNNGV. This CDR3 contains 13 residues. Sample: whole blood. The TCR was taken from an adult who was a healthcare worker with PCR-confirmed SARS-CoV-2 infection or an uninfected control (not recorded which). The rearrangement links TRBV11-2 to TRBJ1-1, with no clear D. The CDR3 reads CASSLDRDTEAFF. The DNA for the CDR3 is TGTGCCAGCAGCTTAGATCGGGACACTGAAGCTTTCTTT.